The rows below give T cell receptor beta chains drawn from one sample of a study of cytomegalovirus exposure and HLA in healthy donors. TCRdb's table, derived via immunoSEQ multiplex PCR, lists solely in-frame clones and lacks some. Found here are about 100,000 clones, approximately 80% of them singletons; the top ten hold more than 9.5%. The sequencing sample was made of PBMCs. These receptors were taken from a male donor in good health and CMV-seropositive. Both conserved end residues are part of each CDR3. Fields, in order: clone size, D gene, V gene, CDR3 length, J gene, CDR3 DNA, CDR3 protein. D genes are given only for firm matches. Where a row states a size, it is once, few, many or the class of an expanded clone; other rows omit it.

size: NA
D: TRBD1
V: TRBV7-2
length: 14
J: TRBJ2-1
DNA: TGTGCCAGCAGCTGGAGACAGGGGAGTGATGAGCAGTTCTTC
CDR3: CASSWRQGSDEQFF

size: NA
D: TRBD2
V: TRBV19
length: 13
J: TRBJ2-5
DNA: TGTGCCAGTAGTCAGGGAGCGGGGGAGACCCAGTACTTC
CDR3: CASSQGAGETQYF

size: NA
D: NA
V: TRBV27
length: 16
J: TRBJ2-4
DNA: TGTGCCAGCAGTCTGACAGTTTCCGTAGCCAAAAACAGTCAGTACTTC
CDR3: CASSLTVSVAKNSQYF

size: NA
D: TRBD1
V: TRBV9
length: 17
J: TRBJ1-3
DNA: TGTGCCAGCAGCACCCGGACAGGTCGGTCCCCTGGAAACACCATATATTTT
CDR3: CASSTRTGRSPGNTIYF

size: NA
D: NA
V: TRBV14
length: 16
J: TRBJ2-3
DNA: TGTGCCAGCAGCCAAGAGCGACGCCCCCGGCGGGATACGCAGTATTTT
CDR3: CASSQERRPRRDTQYF

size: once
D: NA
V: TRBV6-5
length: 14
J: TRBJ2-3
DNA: TGTGCCAGCAGTTATTCTTTATTGGCTGATACGCAGTATTTT
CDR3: CASSYSLLADTQYF

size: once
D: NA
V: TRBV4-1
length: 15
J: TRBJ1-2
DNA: TGCGCCAGCAGCCAAGATAGGGGTTCGCCGGATGGCTACACCTTC
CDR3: CASSQDRGSPDGYTF

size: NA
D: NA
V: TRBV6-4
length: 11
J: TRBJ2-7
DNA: TGTGCCCCGCCTCAGGGATACGAGCAGTACTTC
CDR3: CAPPQGYEQYF

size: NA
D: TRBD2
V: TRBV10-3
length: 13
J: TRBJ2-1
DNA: TGTGCCATCAGTAATGACCCGGGGGGTGAGCAGTTCTTC
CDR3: CAISNDPGGEQFF

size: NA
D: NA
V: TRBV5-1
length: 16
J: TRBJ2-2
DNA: TGCGCCAGCAGCTTGGCGGGTGCACTCGGCACCGGGGAGCTGTTTTTT
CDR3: CASSLAGALGTGELFF